These 24 T cell receptor beta chains share one sample of origin, sequenced in a study of radiation and T cells in renal cell carcinoma. The method was immunoSEQ multiplex PCR; TCRdb's version includes in-frame clones alone and lacks a portion of them. The sample holds 90,000 to 95,000 clones, approximately 80% seen once. Time point specified: baseline pretreatment blood. Treatment described: 15 Gy SBRT to primary tumor, nephrectomy 4 weeks later. Material: blood, obtained from a patient whose treatment included radiotherapy and nephrectomy. The receptors were sampled from a man between 60 and 70 years old with renal cell carcinoma.

The chain recombines TRBV6-6 with TRBJ2-7; D not resolved. Germline V gene sequence: CDR1 MNHNY, CDR2 SVGAGI (reference sequence). The germline V and J ends were trimmed by 0 bases and 7 bases, with 7 bases remaining between them. The CDR3 contains 12 residues. CDR3 region: CASSYSGSEQYF. In nucleotides, the CDR3 is TGTGCCAGCAGTTACTCTGGCTCTGAGCAGTACTTC.

Written as DNA, the CDR3 is TGTGCCAGCAGCCACGGAGGACTAGCGGGATACTACGAGCAGTACTTC. This gives the protein CASSHGGLAGYYEQYF. This sequence joins TRBV14 and TRBJ2-7; the match to TRBD2 covers 12 bases. The CDR3 has 16 residues. The V segment lost 3 bases and the J segment 3 bases; nucleotides outside the gene matches: 6. CDR1 is SGHDN and CDR2 is FVKESK in the germline V gene.

This chain uses TRBV7-9 with TRBJ1-5, with D maybe TRBD1 (5 bases). V gave up 4 bases and J gave up 0 bases, with 13 bases separating them. This CDR3 is built from 16 residues. The germline V gene has CDR1 SEHNR and CDR2 FQNEAQ (reference sequence). CDR3 nucleotides: TGTGCCAGCAGCTCCGGGAGGGGAGGTAGCAATCAGCCCCAGCATTTT. Its protein is CASSSGRGGSNQPQHF.

This clone was seen only once. The chain employs TRBV5-1 and TRBJ2-2, with no clear D. Germline V CDR1 and CDR2: SGHRS, YFSETQ. Trimming left V 7 bases short and J 0 bases short, with 10 bases between. CDR3 length equals 14 residues. The DNA for the CDR3 is TGCGCCAGCTTAGACACCGCGAACACCGGGGAGCTGTTTTTT. This translates into CASLDTANTGELFF.

The gene calls are TRBV7-2 and TRBJ2-1; D uncertain. Germline V CDR1 and CDR2: SGHTA, FQGNSA. The CDR3 extends over 15 amino acids. V dropped 1 base and J dropped 1 base, with 8 bases sitting between them. The DNA of the CDR3 is TGTGCCAGCAGCTTAGAGGGTGGATCCTACAATGAGCAGTTCTTC. Amino acid sequence: CASSLEGGSYNEQFF.

This clone has a handful of counts. This chain links TRBV30 with TRBJ1-1; D gene unclear. Germline-derived CDR1 and CDR2 are GTSNPN and SVGIG (reference sequence). V was pared by 0 bases and J by 0 bases, with 20 bases between. This CDR3 has 18 residues. In DNA, the CDR3 is TGTGCCTGGAGTGTCTTGGCCCCGGGCAGCCTCCTGAACACTGAAGCTTTCTTT. Its translation is CAWSVLAPGSLLNTEAFF.

This rearrangement joins TRBV5-1 to TRBJ2-7; TRBD2 matches 7 bases. Per the germline V gene, CDR1 is SGHRS and CDR2 is YFSETQ. The CDR3 sequence is 13 residues long. Losses at the gene ends were 4 bases for V and 3 bases for J; bases not matched to a gene: 4. The CDR3 sequence is CASSPPGGYEQYF. The DNA for the CDR3 is TGCGCCAGCAGCCCCCCGGGGGGCTACGAGCAGTACTTC. The full variable domain, completed using reference TRBV5-1 and TRBJ2-7, is KAGVTQTPRYLIKTRGQQVTLSCSPISGHRSVSWYQQTPGQGLQFLFEYFSETQRNKGNFPGRFSGRQFSNSRSEMNVSTLELGDSALYLCASSPPGGYEQYFGPGTRLTVT.

The chain combines TRBV7-8 with TRBJ1-1; possible D gene TRBD1, 6 bases. The CDR3 spans 15 residues. Per the germline V gene, CDR1 is SGHVS and CDR2 is FQNEAQ. V lost 5 bases to trimming and J lost 1 base, with 14 bases between them. As DNA, the CDR3 is TGTGCCAGCAGCGCAAACCCGGGACAGAACACTGAAGCTTTCTTT. Translated, it gives CASSANPGQNTEAFF.

In this sample, this clone turned up a few times. CDR3 bases: TGTGCCAGTAGTATTCTGGGGTCTTCTGGGACTGAAGCTTTCTTT. Its translation is CASSILGSSGTEAFF. The chain combines TRBV19 with TRBJ1-1, with D uncertain. V gave up 3 bases and J gave up 5 bases, with 16 bases separating them. The CDR3 extends over 15 amino acids. Germline V gives CDR1 LNHDA, CDR2 SQIVND (reference sequence).

V usage is TRBV7-6 and J usage is TRBJ1-4, with a tentative D call TRBD1 (6 bases). Germline V CDR1 and CDR2: SGHVS, FNYEAQ. Trimming removed 5 bases at V and 7 bases at J, with 17 bases between. The CDR3 sequence is 15 residues long. CDR3: CASSPRQARGEKLFF. The CDR3, as DNA: TGTGCCAGCAGCCCTAGACAGGCGAGGGGTGAAAAACTGTTTTTT.

The V call is TRBV19, the J call TRBJ1-2; D unclear. The CDR3 contains 15 residues. V was clipped by 4 bases and J by 4 bases, with 16 bases between them. Germline-derived CDR1 and CDR2 are LNHDA and SQIVND (reference sequence). CDR3 region: CASSTVPGGVYGYTF. The CDR3 bases are TGTGCCAGTAGTACTGTCCCGGGAGGAGTCTATGGCTACACCTTC.

This chain links TRBV4-2 with TRBJ2-1; 14 bases align to TRBD2. The V gene's germline CDR1 is LGHNA and CDR2 YNFKEQ. The CDR3 sequence is 21 residues long. With V trimmed by 2 bases and J by 2 bases, 14 bases remained unmatched. The CDR3: CASSQPLGGLAGGAAYNEQFF. CDR3 DNA: TGTGCCAGCAGCCAACCCCTCGGTGGACTAGCGGGAGGCGCCGCCTACAATGAGCAGTTCTTC.

This clone was seen once. The rearrangement joins TRBV27 to TRBJ2-2; 8 bases align to TRBD2. The CDR3 sequence is 14 residues long. The germline gives CDR1 MNHEY, CDR2 SMNVEV (reference sequence). Trimming took 7 bases from V and 1 from J; bases not matched to a gene: 2. The CDR3 region is CASKRELNTGELFF. For the CDR3, the DNA is TGTGCCAGCAAGCGGGAGCTGAACACCGGGGAGCTGTTTTTT.

The rearrangement joins TRBV4-1 to TRBJ2-7, with a weak D call TRBD2 (5 bases). The V gene's germline CDR1 is MGHRA and CDR2 YSYEKL. V lost 0 bases and J lost 3, with 21 bases in between. This CDR3 comprises 18 residues. The CDR3 protein is CASSQDPPKPGSVYEQYF. The DNA for the CDR3 is TGCGCCAGCAGCCAAGATCCCCCGAAGCCGGGAAGCGTCTACGAGCAGTACTTC.

As for this clone: This specimen includes other DNA sequences encoding the same CDR3. V gene TRBV4-2 combines with J gene TRBJ2-2; D not certain. Germline V gives CDR1 LGHNA, CDR2 YNFKEQ. Trimming stripped 3 bases from V and 4 bases from J, with 12 bases between. The CDR3 totals 15 residues. CDR3 coding DNA: TGTGCCAGCAGCCAGGAGATGCTTGGCACCGGGGAGCTGTTTTTT. Translated, it gives CASSQEMLGTGELFF.

The chain uses TRBV9 and TRBJ2-2, with no clear D. Between the trimmed V and J ends, which lost 4 bases and 3 bases, there was a span of 10 bases. Per the germline V gene, CDR1 is SGDLS and CDR2 is YYNGEE. There are 14 residues in the CDR3. CDR3 DNA: TGTGCCAGCAGCCCCCAAATTTACACCGGGGAGCTGTTTTTT. Protein sequence: CASSPQIYTGELFF.

This sequence joins TRBV5-1 and TRBJ2-1; the match to TRBD2 covers 8 bases. There are 16 residues in the CDR3. Trimming cost V 3 bases and J 3 bases; bases outside gene matches: 8. Germline V gene sequence: CDR1 SGHRS, CDR2 YFSETQ. The DNA of the CDR3 is TGCGCCAGCAGCTCATCAACAGCGGGGGACTACAATGAGCAGTTCTTC. It translates to CASSSSTAGDYNEQFF.

This rearrangement joins TRBV28 to TRBJ1-5; 10 bases are shared with TRBD1. Germline V gives CDR1 MDHEN, CDR2 SYDVKM. This CDR3 is 17 amino acids long. The J segment lost 6 bases and the V segment lost 0 bases, leaving 8 bases of the junction unmatched. The CDR3 protein is CASSLWQSGTGVQPQHF. In DNA form, the CDR3 reads TGTGCCAGCAGTTTATGGCAATCGGGGACAGGGGTTCAGCCCCAGCATTTT.

The CDR3 loop is CASSPTSGRAREQYF. As DNA, the CDR3 is TGCGCCAGCAGCCCCACTAGCGGGAGGGCCCGCGAGCAGTACTTC. The rearrangement uses TRBV4-1 and TRBJ2-7; 13 bases align to TRBD2. V lost 4 bases to trimming and J lost 6 bases; unmatched junction nucleotides: 6. The CDR3 loop spans 15 amino acids. The germline V gene encodes CDR1 MGHRA and CDR2 YSYEKL.

The chain links TRBV28 to TRBJ2-7; TRBD2 is a possible D gene (6 bases). The CDR3 is 11 amino acids. Germline CDR1 reads MDHEN; CDR2 reads SYDVKM. V was pared by 8 bases and J by 4 bases, with 9 bases between. DNA of the CDR3: TGTGCCAGCGGGAGGACATACGAGCAGTACTTC. Its protein is CASGRTYEQYF.

DNA for the CDR3: TGTGCCAGTAGAGGGACAGCCTCCTACGAGCAGTACTTC. Translated, it gives CASRGTASYEQYF. The chain combines TRBV19 with TRBJ2-7; 7 bases map to TRBD1. The germline V gene encodes CDR1 LNHDA and CDR2 SQIVND (reference sequence). J was trimmed by 0 bases and V by 6 bases; bases with no gene match: 2. This CDR3 is built from 13 residues.

This clone was counted only a few times. J is TRBJ1-2 and V is TRBV28, with no clear D. Between the trimmed V and J ends, which lost 3 bases and 4 bases, there was a span of 9 bases. The length of the CDR3 is 13 residues. CDR1 is MDHEN and CDR2 is SYDVKM in the germline V gene. DNA for the CDR3: TGTGCCAGCAGTTTTGGGGAGGGCTATGGCTACACCTTC. It codes for CASSFGEGYGYTF.

The CDR3, as DNA: TGTGCCAGCAGCGCCTACATAACCCAGGGGAGAAGGCCCCAGCATTTT. It specifies CASSAYITQGRRPQHF. The chain is built from TRBV9 and TRBJ1-5, with D perhaps matching TRBD1 (6 bases). From germline, CDR1 is SGDLS and CDR2 YYNGEE. Trimming stripped 3 bases from V and 9 bases from J, with 22 bases between. The CDR3 extends over 16 amino acids.

The chain carries TRBV11-2 and TRBJ1-2, with D hard to call. The V and J ends lost 1 base and 4 bases respectively, with 7 bases between them. The CDR3 has 13 amino acids. Germline lookup yields CDR1 SGHAT and CDR2 FQNNGV. The CDR3 is CASSLGAVYGYTF. DNA for the CDR3: TGTGCCAGCAGCTTAGGGGCGGTCTATGGCTACACCTTC.